This entry features one T cell receptor (beta chain) sequence. Its cognate antigen is unknown. This sample stems from a study of shared clonotypes between healthy human individuals. Whole-study results and caveats: Non-shared clonotypes had lower generation probabilities than clonotypes shared by all four sorted-subset donors. Clonotype sharing levels among donors were expected to vary with sequencing depth.

Some clones are missing from TCRdb's copy, which holds only in-frame ones; the method was immunoSEQ multiplex PCR. The sample shows approximately 980,000 clones, 76% of them seen only once. CDR1 is LGHNA and CDR2 is YNFKEQ in the germline V gene. CDR3 length equals 15 residues. V was shortened by 1 base and J by 2 bases, with 11 bases between the two germline ends. This chain connects TRBV4-2 to TRBJ1-2; no definite D call. The source material was memory CD4+ T cells sorted from blood. As to subset: CD45RA-negative fraction. This TCR derives from a man aged 18-30 years in good health. In DNA form, the CDR3 reads TGTGCCAGCAGCCAAGGGTGGACGGAAAACTATGGCTACACCTTC. Its protein product is CASSQGWTENYGYTF.